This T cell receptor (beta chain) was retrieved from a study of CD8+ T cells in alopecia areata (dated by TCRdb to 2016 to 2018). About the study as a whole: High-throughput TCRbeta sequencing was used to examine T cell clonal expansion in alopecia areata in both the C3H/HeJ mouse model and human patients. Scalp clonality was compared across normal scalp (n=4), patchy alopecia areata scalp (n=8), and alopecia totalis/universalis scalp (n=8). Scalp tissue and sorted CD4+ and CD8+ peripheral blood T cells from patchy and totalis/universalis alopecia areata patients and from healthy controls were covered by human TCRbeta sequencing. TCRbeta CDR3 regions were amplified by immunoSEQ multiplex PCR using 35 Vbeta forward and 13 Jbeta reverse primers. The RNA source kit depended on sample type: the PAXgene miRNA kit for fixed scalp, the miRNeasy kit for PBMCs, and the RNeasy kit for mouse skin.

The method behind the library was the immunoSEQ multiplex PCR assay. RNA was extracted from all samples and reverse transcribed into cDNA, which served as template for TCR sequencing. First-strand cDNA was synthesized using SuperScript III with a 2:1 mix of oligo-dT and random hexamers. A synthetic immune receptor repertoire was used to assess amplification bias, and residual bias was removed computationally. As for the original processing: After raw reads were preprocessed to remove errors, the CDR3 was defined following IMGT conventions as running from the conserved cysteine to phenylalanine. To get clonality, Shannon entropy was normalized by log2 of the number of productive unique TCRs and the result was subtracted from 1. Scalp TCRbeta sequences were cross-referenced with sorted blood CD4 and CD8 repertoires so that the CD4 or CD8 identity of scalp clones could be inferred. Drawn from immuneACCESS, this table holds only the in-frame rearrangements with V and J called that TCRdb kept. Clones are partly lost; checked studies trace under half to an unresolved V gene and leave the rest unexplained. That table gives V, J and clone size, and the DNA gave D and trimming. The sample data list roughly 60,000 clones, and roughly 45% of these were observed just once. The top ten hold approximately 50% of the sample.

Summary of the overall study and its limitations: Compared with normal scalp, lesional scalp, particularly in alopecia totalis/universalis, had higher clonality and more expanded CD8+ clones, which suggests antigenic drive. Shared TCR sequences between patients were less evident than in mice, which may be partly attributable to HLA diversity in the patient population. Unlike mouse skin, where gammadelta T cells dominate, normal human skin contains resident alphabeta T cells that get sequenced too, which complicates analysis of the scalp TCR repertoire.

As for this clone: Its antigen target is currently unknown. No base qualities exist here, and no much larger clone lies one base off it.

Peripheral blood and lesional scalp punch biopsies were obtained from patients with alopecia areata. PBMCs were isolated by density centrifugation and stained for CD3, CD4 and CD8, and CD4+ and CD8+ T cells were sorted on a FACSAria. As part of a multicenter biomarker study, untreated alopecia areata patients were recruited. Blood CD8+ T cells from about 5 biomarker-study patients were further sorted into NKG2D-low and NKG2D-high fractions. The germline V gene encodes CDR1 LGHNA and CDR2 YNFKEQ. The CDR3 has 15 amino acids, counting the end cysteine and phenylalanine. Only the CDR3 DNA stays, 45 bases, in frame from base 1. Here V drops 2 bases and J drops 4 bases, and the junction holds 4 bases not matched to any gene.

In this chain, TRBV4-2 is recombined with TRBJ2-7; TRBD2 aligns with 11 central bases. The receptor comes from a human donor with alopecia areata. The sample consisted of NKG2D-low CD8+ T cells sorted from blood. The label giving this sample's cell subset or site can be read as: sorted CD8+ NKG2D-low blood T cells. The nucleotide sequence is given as TGTGCCAGCAGCCAAACCGGGACTAGCGGTTACGAGCAGTACTTC. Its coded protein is CASSQTGTSGYEQYF.